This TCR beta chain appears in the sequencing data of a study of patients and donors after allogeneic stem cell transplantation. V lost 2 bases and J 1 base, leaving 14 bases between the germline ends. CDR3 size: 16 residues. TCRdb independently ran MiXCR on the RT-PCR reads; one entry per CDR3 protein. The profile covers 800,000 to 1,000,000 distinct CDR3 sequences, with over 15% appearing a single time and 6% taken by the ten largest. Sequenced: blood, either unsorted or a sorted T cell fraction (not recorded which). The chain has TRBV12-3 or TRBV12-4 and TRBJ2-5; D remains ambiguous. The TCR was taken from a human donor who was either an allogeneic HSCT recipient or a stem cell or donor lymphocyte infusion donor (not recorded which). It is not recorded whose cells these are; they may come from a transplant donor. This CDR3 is CASSLSPQYPQETQYF. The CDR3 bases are TGTGCCAGCAGTTTATCCCCCCAATACCCCCAAGAGACCCAGTACTTC.